These T cell receptor beta chains were read from a single sample in a study of blood T cell repertoires in COVID-19. Clones were read by immunoSEQ multiplex PCR, and TCRdb kept only the in-frame ones, dropping some. In the table there are 200,000 to 250,000 clones, 65% to 85% of which are singletons. Source material: peripheral blood. Receptors were obtained from a woman in her sixties with acute or convalescent COVID-19. CDR3s include the opening cysteine and the closing phenylalanine or tryptophan. The D gene is left open where the match is weak. Some rows have no size entry. The others give once, few or many, or a class for an expanded clone.

d_call: TRBD1; v_call: TRBV29-1; clone_size: .; j_call: TRBJ1-2; cdr3_aa: CSASLSSGTGGRGYTF; cdr3_nt: TGCAGCGCCTCACTTTCATCCGGGACAGGGGGTAGGGGCTACACCTTC
d_call: .; v_call: TRBV3-1/TRBV3-2; clone_size: .; j_call: TRBJ1-1; cdr3_aa: CASSQAGGRAEAFF; cdr3_nt: TGTGCCAGCAGCCAAGCCGGGGGGAGGGCTGAAGCTTTCTTT
d_call: .; v_call: TRBV20-1; clone_size: .; j_call: TRBJ1-2; cdr3_aa: CSASRDTYYGYTF; cdr3_nt: TGCAGTGCTAGTAGGGACACATACTATGGCTACACCTTC
d_call: .; v_call: TRBV6-5; clone_size: .; j_call: TRBJ1-1; cdr3_aa: CASSKQGVTEAFF; cdr3_nt: TGTGCCAGCAGTAAACAGGGAGTCACTGAAGCTTTCTTT
d_call: .; v_call: TRBV27; clone_size: once; j_call: TRBJ1-2; cdr3_aa: CASSPLGGFGYTF; cdr3_nt: TGTGCCAGCAGCCCCTTGGGGGGGTTCGGCTACACCTTC
d_call: TRBD2; v_call: TRBV4-1; clone_size: once; j_call: TRBJ2-3; cdr3_aa: CASRLAGGKGTDTQYF; cdr3_nt: TGCGCCAGCAGGCTAGCGGGGGGCAAGGGCACAGATACGCAGTATTTT
d_call: .; v_call: TRBV5-4; clone_size: .; j_call: TRBJ1-6; cdr3_aa: CASKGNNSPLHF; cdr3_nt: TGTGCCAGCAAGGGGAATAATTCACCCCTCCACTTT
d_call: TRBD1; v_call: TRBV7-2; clone_size: .; j_call: TRBJ1-2; cdr3_aa: CASSPGQSYGYTF; cdr3_nt: TGTGCCAGCAGCCCGGGACAGAGCTATGGCTACACCTTC
d_call: TRBD1; v_call: TRBV16; clone_size: .; j_call: TRBJ1-4; cdr3_aa: CASSPRTGFNEKLFF; cdr3_nt: TGTGCCAGCAGCCCCCGGACAGGGTTTAATGAAAAACTGTTTTTT
d_call: .; v_call: TRBV5-4; clone_size: .; j_call: TRBJ1-2; cdr3_aa: CASSPAGANYGYTF; cdr3_nt: TGTGCCAGCAGCCCTGCCGGGGCTAACTATGGCTACACCTTC
d_call: TRBD2; v_call: TRBV10-3; clone_size: .; j_call: TRBJ2-3; cdr3_aa: CAIKGTSLTDTQYF; cdr3_nt: TGTGCCATCAAAGGGACTAGTCTCACAGATACGCAGTATTTT
d_call: TRBD2; v_call: TRBV5-1; clone_size: .; j_call: TRBJ2-2; cdr3_aa: CASSSGTSLTGELFF; cdr3_nt: TGCGCCAGCAGTTCCGGGACTAGTTTAACCGGGGAGCTGTTTTTT
d_call: .; v_call: TRBV13; clone_size: .; j_call: TRBJ2-3; cdr3_aa: CASIQKGQGFTDTQYF; cdr3_nt: TGTGCCAGCATCCAAAAGGGGCAGGGTTTCACAGATACGCAGTATTTT
d_call: TRBD1; v_call: TRBV6-2/TRBV6-3; clone_size: .; j_call: TRBJ1-5; cdr3_aa: CASSSTRGRTGNQPQHF; cdr3_nt: TGTGCCAGCAGTTCAACCAGGGGGCGTACGGGCAATCAGCCCCAGCATTTT
d_call: .; v_call: TRBV19; clone_size: .; j_call: TRBJ1-1; cdr3_aa: CASIAPGVGRQEAFF; cdr3_nt: TGTGCCAGTATCGCACCAGGGGTAGGGCGTCAGGAAGCTTTCTTT
d_call: .; v_call: TRBV6-4; clone_size: .; j_call: TRBJ2-7; cdr3_aa: CAPTPGQAASYEQYF; cdr3_nt: TGTGCCCCGACTCCCGGACAAGCAGCTTCCTACGAGCAGTACTTC
d_call: .; v_call: TRBV5-1; clone_size: .; j_call: TRBJ1-2; cdr3_aa: CASSYTGQDYGYTF; cdr3_nt: TGCGCCAGCAGCTATACGGGACAAGACTATGGCTACACCTTC
d_call: TRBD1; v_call: TRBV7-3; clone_size: .; j_call: TRBJ2-2; cdr3_aa: CASSPNRDRGTGELFF; cdr3_nt: TGTGCCAGCAGCCCAAACCGGGACAGGGGAACCGGGGAGCTGTTTTTT
d_call: .; v_call: TRBV7-2; clone_size: .; j_call: TRBJ2-5; cdr3_aa: CASSLNGRGGETQYF; cdr3_nt: TGTGCCAGCAGCCTAAATGGGCGGGGTGGAGAGACCCAGTACTTC
d_call: .; v_call: TRBV7-2; clone_size: .; j_call: TRBJ2-5; cdr3_aa: CASSLDTGGKTQYF; cdr3_nt: TGTGCCAGCAGCTTAGATACCGGGGGAAAGACCCAGTACTTC
d_call: .; v_call: TRBV12-2; clone_size: few; j_call: TRBJ1-1; cdr3_aa: CASRLANVASLYTEAFF; cdr3_nt: TGTGCAAGTCGCTTAGCTAACGTAGCATCTCTTTACACTGAAGCTTTCTTT
d_call: .; v_call: TRBV4-2; clone_size: .; j_call: TRBJ2-5; cdr3_aa: CASSQGRQGLETQYF; cdr3_nt: TGTGCCAGCAGCCAAGGGCGGCAGGGCTTAGAGACCCAGTACTTC
d_call: .; v_call: TRBV13; clone_size: .; j_call: TRBJ2-1; cdr3_aa: CASSLGRRNNEQFF; cdr3_nt: TGTGCCAGCAGCTTAGGCCGGCGGAACAATGAGCAGTTCTTC
d_call: TRBD2; v_call: TRBV5-1; clone_size: .; j_call: TRBJ2-2; cdr3_aa: CASSYGLALNTGELFF; cdr3_nt: TGCGCCAGCAGTTACGGACTAGCGTTAAACACCGGGGAGCTGTTTTTT
d_call: .; v_call: TRBV7-8; clone_size: .; j_call: TRBJ1-5; cdr3_aa: CASSLESITGFGVQPQHF; cdr3_nt: TGTGCCAGCAGCTTAGAGTCCATTACAGGGTTTGGAGTACAGCCCCAGCATTTT
d_call: .; v_call: TRBV6-2/TRBV6-3; clone_size: .; j_call: TRBJ1-6; cdr3_aa: CASSSGMANSPLHF; cdr3_nt: TGTGCCAGCAGTTCGGGGATGGCTAATTCACCCCTCCACTTT
d_call: .; v_call: TRBV30; clone_size: .; j_call: TRBJ1-2; cdr3_aa: CAWSSGVDDYTF; cdr3_nt: TGTGCCTGGAGTTCCGGGGTAGATGACTACACCTTC
d_call: TRBD1; v_call: TRBV11-1; clone_size: few; j_call: TRBJ2-7; cdr3_aa: CASSLGDRGTQQYF; cdr3_nt: TGTGCCAGCAGCTTAGGGGACAGGGGGACCCAGCAGTACTTC
d_call: .; v_call: TRBV20-1; clone_size: .; j_call: TRBJ1-1; cdr3_aa: CSASPGTEAFF; cdr3_nt: TGCAGTGCCAGTCCGGGTACTGAAGCTTTCTTT
d_call: TRBD1; v_call: TRBV11-2; clone_size: .; j_call: TRBJ2-7; cdr3_aa: CASSRTGNYEQYF; cdr3_nt: TGTGCCAGCAGCCGGACAGGGAACTACGAGCAGTACTTC
d_call: TRBD2; v_call: TRBV15; clone_size: .; j_call: TRBJ2-7; cdr3_aa: CATSPGGYEQYF; cdr3_nt: TGTGCCACCAGCCCCGGGGGGTACGAGCAGTACTTC
d_call: TRBD1; v_call: TRBV11-2; clone_size: .; j_call: TRBJ1-1; cdr3_aa: CASSLSAGTGLSEAFF; cdr3_nt: TGTGCCAGCAGCTTATCCGCGGGGACAGGGCTCTCTGAAGCTTTCTTT
d_call: TRBD1; v_call: TRBV11-2; clone_size: .; j_call: TRBJ1-2; cdr3_aa: CASSFWTGGGNGYTF; cdr3_nt: TGTGCCAGCAGCTTTTGGACAGGGGGGGGTAATGGCTACACCTTC
d_call: .; v_call: TRBV12-3/TRBV12-4; clone_size: .; j_call: TRBJ1-1; cdr3_aa: CASSDLSTEAFF; cdr3_nt: TGTGCCAGCAGTGACTTGAGCACTGAAGCTTTCTTT
d_call: .; v_call: TRBV5-1; clone_size: .; j_call: TRBJ2-5; cdr3_aa: CASSRGRLETQYF; cdr3_nt: TGCGCCAGCAGCCGGGGGAGGTTGGAGACCCAGTACTTC
d_call: .; v_call: TRBV21-1; clone_size: .; j_call: TRBJ2-3; cdr3_aa: CASGPRSRSDTQYF; cdr3_nt: TGTGCCAGCGGCCCCCGATCCCGATCAGATACGCAGTATTTT
d_call: TRBD2; v_call: TRBV3-1/TRBV3-2; clone_size: .; j_call: TRBJ2-1; cdr3_aa: CASSQDRRGGEQFF; cdr3_nt: TGTGCCAGCAGCCAAGACCGACGGGGGGGTGAGCAGTTCTTC
d_call: .; v_call: TRBV29-1; clone_size: once; j_call: TRBJ1-2; cdr3_aa: CSARGGGFGGYTF; cdr3_nt: TGCAGTGCCCGCGGCGGGGGGTTTGGTGGCTACACCTTC
d_call: .; v_call: TRBV2; clone_size: .; j_call: TRBJ1-6; cdr3_aa: CASSGAYSPLHF; cdr3_nt: TGTGCCAGCAGTGGGGCTTATTCACCCCTCCACTTT
d_call: TRBD2; v_call: TRBV4-2; clone_size: .; j_call: TRBJ2-2; cdr3_aa: CASSQDPLAGGRTGELFF; cdr3_nt: TGTGCCAGCAGCCAAGATCCCCTAGCGGGGGGGCGGACCGGGGAGCTGTTTTTT
d_call: .; v_call: TRBV7-9; clone_size: .; j_call: TRBJ1-3; cdr3_aa: CASGQNGNTIYF; cdr3_nt: TGTGCCAGCGGACAGAATGGAAACACCATATATTTT
d_call: TRBD2; v_call: TRBV19; clone_size: .; j_call: TRBJ2-1; cdr3_aa: CASRAGGYNEQFF; cdr3_nt: TGTGCCAGTCGGGCGGGGGGTTACAATGAGCAGTTCTTC
d_call: TRBD1; v_call: TRBV7-9; clone_size: few; j_call: TRBJ1-1; cdr3_aa: CASSPPGQANTEAFF; cdr3_nt: TGTGCCAGCAGCCCCCCGGGACAGGCGAACACTGAAGCTTTCTTT
d_call: .; v_call: TRBV6-5; clone_size: .; j_call: TRBJ1-6; cdr3_aa: CASRRRGNSPLHF; cdr3_nt: TGTGCCAGCAGAAGAAGGGGGAATTCACCCCTCCACTTT
d_call: .; v_call: TRBV7-9; clone_size: .; j_call: TRBJ2-3; cdr3_aa: CASSLGTNTDTQYF; cdr3_nt: TGTGCCAGCAGCTTAGGGACTAACACAGATACGCAGTATTTT
d_call: .; v_call: TRBV3-1/TRBV3-2; clone_size: .; j_call: TRBJ2-5; cdr3_aa: CASSQENRGKYQETQYF; cdr3_nt: TGTGCCAGCAGCCAAGAAAACCGCGGGAAGTACCAAGAGACCCAGTACTTC
d_call: .; v_call: TRBV3-1/TRBV3-2; clone_size: .; j_call: TRBJ2-3; cdr3_aa: CASSQDPRTDTQYF; cdr3_nt: TGTGCCAGCAGCCAAGACCCTCGCACAGATACGCAGTATTTT
d_call: TRBD1; v_call: TRBV7-9; clone_size: .; j_call: TRBJ1-6; cdr3_aa: CASSLVGQGYSPLHF; cdr3_nt: TGTGCCAGCAGCTTAGTCGGACAGGGGTACTCACCCCTCCACTTT
d_call: TRBD1; v_call: TRBV2; clone_size: .; j_call: TRBJ1-1; cdr3_aa: CASRLTTGAEKAFF; cdr3_nt: TGTGCCAGCAGATTAACAACAGGGGCGGAAAAAGCTTTCTTT
d_call: TRBD2; v_call: TRBV6-2/TRBV6-3; clone_size: .; j_call: TRBJ2-1; cdr3_aa: CASSTPSGGHVSSGGRNEQFF; cdr3_nt: TGTGCCAGCAGTACCCCTTCAGGGGGTCACGTCTCTAGCGGGGGACGAAATGAGCAGTTCTTC
d_call: TRBD2; v_call: TRBV5-1; clone_size: .; j_call: TRBJ2-2; cdr3_aa: CASSWRGEHTGELFF; cdr3_nt: TGCGCCAGCAGCTGGCGGGGGGAGCACACCGGGGAGCTGTTTTTT
d_call: .; v_call: TRBV5-4; clone_size: .; j_call: TRBJ2-5; cdr3_aa: CASSPTGAQETQYF; cdr3_nt: TGTGCCAGCAGCCCAACAGGAGCTCAAGAGACCCAGTACTTC
d_call: .; v_call: TRBV5-6; clone_size: .; j_call: TRBJ1-2; cdr3_aa: CASGLGTDGGYTF; cdr3_nt: TGTGCCAGCGGCTTAGGAACAGACGGTGGCTACACCTTC
d_call: .; v_call: TRBV3-1/TRBV3-2; clone_size: .; j_call: TRBJ1-4; cdr3_aa: CASSRQNNEKLFF; cdr3_nt: TGTGCCAGCAGCCGACAGAATAATGAAAAACTGTTTTTT
d_call: .; v_call: TRBV7-9; clone_size: .; j_call: TRBJ2-3; cdr3_aa: CASSYLVGGSTDTQYF; cdr3_nt: TGTGCCAGCAGCTACCTTGTGGGGGGAAGCACAGATACGCAGTATTTT